A selection of T cell receptor beta chains follows, all from one sample in a study of T cells in Graves' hyperthyroidism and ophthalmopathy. TCRdb used MiXCR to reprocess the multiplex PCR reads, holding one entry per CDR3 protein. The sample has around 200,000 distinct CDR3 sequences, about a sixth seen once. Sample: blood. These receptors all stem from a woman aged 45-65 years with Graves' hyperthyroidism. Each CDR3 is given with its conserved first and last residue. A D gene is named only where the DNA matches it firmly. Some rows mark clone size as missing; the rest say once, few, many or name a class of expanded clone.

J gene | clone size | V gene | D gene | CDR3 protein | CDR3 DNA
TRBJ2-2 | many | TRBV7-2 | TRBD2 | CASSLAERRGGELFF | TGTGCCAGCAGCTTAGCGGAGAGGCGGGGGGGTGAGCTGTTTTTT
TRBJ1-1 | - | TRBV18 | - | CASSLITGSSRTEAFF | TGTGCCAGCTCACTAATTACAGGGTCTAGTCGGACTGAAGCTTTCTTT
TRBJ1-1 | many | TRBV6-1 | TRBD1 | CASSRDREAFF | TGTGCCAGCAGTAGGGACAGGGAAGCTTTCTTT
TRBJ1-3 | - | TRBV6-1 | TRBD1 | CASSRRTGSSGNTIYF | TGTGCCAGCAGCCGTCGGACAGGCTCCTCTGGAAACACCATATATTTT
TRBJ2-7 | many | TRBV6-1 | - | CASRGRSSYEQYF | TGTGCCAGCAGGGGCAGGAGCTCCTACGAGCAGTACTTC
TRBJ2-4 | many | TRBV20-1 | - | CSAFDREVAKNIQYF | TGCAGTGCTTTCGACAGGGAGGTAGCCAAAAACATTCAGTACTTC
TRBJ2-2 | - | TRBV11-2 | - | CASNLLGSAGELFF | TGTGCCAGCAACCTCCTCGGGAGCGCCGGGGAGCTGTTTTTT
TRBJ2-7 | - | TRBV3-1 | - | CASSQVGGPHEQYF | TGTGCCAGCAGCCAAGTTGGGGGGCCCCACGAGCAGTACTTC
TRBJ1-6 | many | TRBV12-3/TRBV12-4 | - | CASSDSSYNSPLHF | TGTGCCAGCAGCGACAGCTCCTATAATTCACCCCTCCACTTT
TRBJ2-7 | many | TRBV20-1 | - | CSAGSTSYEQYF | TGCAGTGCTGGTAGTACGTCCTACGAGCAGTACTTC
TRBJ1-5 | many | TRBV6-1 | - | CASSAESGQPQHF | TGTGCCAGCAGTGCCGAATCGGGGCAGCCCCAGCATTTT
TRBJ2-1 | - | TRBV6-1 | TRBD2 | CASSPGLAGINEQFF | TGTGCCAGCAGCCCCGGACTAGCGGGGATCAATGAGCAGTTCTTC
TRBJ2-5 | many | TRBV20-1 | - | CRAVRGAGETQYF | TGCAGGGCCGTACGCGGGGCCGGGGAGACCCAGTACTTC
TRBJ1-2 | many | TRBV6-1 | - | CASSLTARDGLNYGYTF | TGTGCCAGCAGTCTTACCGCCAGGGACGGACTAAACTATGGCTACACCTTC
TRBJ1-5 | - | TRBV28 | - | CAVGTPKLNQPQHF | TGTGCAGTGGGGACACCTAAACTTAATCAGCCCCAGCATTTT
TRBJ2-3 | - | TRBV3-1 | - | CASSQVAAGRPDTQYF | TGTGCCAGCAGCCAAGTTGCGGCGGGGAGGCCAGATACGCAGTATTTT
TRBJ1-3 | - | TRBV6-5 | - | CASSYSVGVSGNTIYF | TGTGCCAGCAGTTACTCGGTGGGTGTCTCTGGAAACACCATATATTTT
TRBJ1-2 | many | TRBV6-1 | - | CASSEGGGYTF | TGTGCCAGCAGTGAAGGGGGTGGCTACACCTTC
TRBJ1-1 | many | TRBV2 | - | CASSEGRAERNTEAFF | TGTGCCAGCAGTGAAGGAAGGGCAGAAAGGAACACTGAAGCTTTCTTT
TRBJ1-1 | - | TRBV29-1 | - | CSVEGTPMNTEAFF | TGCAGCGTTGAGGGGACCCCTATGAACACTGAAGCTTTCTTT
TRBJ2-3 | many | TRBV7-3 | TRBD2 | CASSGSGGATDTQYF | TGTGCCAGCAGCGGTAGCGGGGGGGCCACAGATACGCAGTATTTT
TRBJ1-6 | many | TRBV28 | TRBD1 | CASSPDRVRSPLHF | TGTGCCAGCAGCCCAGACAGGGTTCGCAGCCCCCTCCACTTT
TRBJ2-3 | many | TRBV12-3/TRBV12-4 | - | CASSTGGSDTQYF | TGTGCCAGCAGTACCGGGGGCTCAGATACGCAGTATTTT
TRBJ1-2 | many | TRBV27 | - | CASSLQGASSYGYTF | TGTGCCAGCAGTTTACAAGGGGCCTCTAGCTATGGCTACACCTTC
TRBJ2-1 | many | TRBV5-1 | TRBD2 | CASSLLAGENNEQFF | TGCGCCAGCAGCTTGCTAGCGGGGGAGAACAATGAGCAGTTCTTC
TRBJ2-1 | - | TRBV5-1 | - | CASSLSMGLNNEQFF | TGCGCCAGCAGCTTGAGTATGGGGCTAAACAATGAGCAGTTCTTC
TRBJ1-6 | many | TRBV28 | - | CASSLLVGRDSPLHF | TGTGCCAGCAGTTTACTCGTGGGCCGGGATTCACCCCTCCACTTT
TRBJ2-1 | - | TRBV28 | TRBD1 | CASSQYQGVYNEQFF | TGTGCCAGCAGCCAATATCAGGGGGTTTACAATGAGCAGTTCTTC
TRBJ2-7 | few | TRBV6-1 | TRBD2 | CASGEGRPYEQYF | TGTGCCAGCGGGGAGGGACGACCCTACGAGCAGTACTTC
TRBJ1-2 | - | TRBV3-1 | - | CASSPRSNYGYTF | TGTGCCAGCAGCCCCCGGTCTAACTATGGCTACACCTTC
TRBJ1-1 | many | TRBV2 | - | CASSPILDTEAFF | TGTGCCAGCAGCCCTATTTTAGACACTGAAGCTTTCTTT
TRBJ1-1 | many | TRBV20-1 | TRBD1 | CSAVGGGTEAFF | TGCAGTGCTGTAGGGGGCGGGACTGAAGCTTTCTTT
TRBJ1-1 | many | TRBV11-2 | - | CASSPGHLVEGTEAFF | TGTGCCAGCAGCCCGGGACACCTTGTTGAGGGCACTGAAGCTTTCTTT
TRBJ1-5 | many | TRBV6-1 | - | CASSEGGSGNQPQHF | TGTGCCAGCAGCGAGGGGGGCAGCGGCAATCAGCCCCAGCATTTT
TRBJ1-4 | once | TRBV2 | - | CASSQTPGARNEKLFF | TGTGCCAGCAGCCAAACCCCAGGGGCTCGTAATGAAAAACTGTTTTTT
TRBJ1-1 | many | TRBV19 | - | CASNALQGNTEAFF | TGTGCCAGTAATGCTCTCCAGGGGAACACTGAAGCTTTCTTT
TRBJ1-1 | many | TRBV20-1 | TRBD1 | CSAKTNRGIFTEAFF | TGCAGTGCTAAAACAAACAGGGGGATTTTCACTGAAGCTTTCTTT
TRBJ2-5 | many | TRBV4-1 | - | CASSQDRGSAETQYF | TGCGCCAGCAGCCAAGATCGCGGTAGTGCGGAGACCCAGTACTTC
TRBJ2-5 | many | TRBV19 | - | CASRPSGSGTQYF | TGTGCCAGTAGACCCTCGGGGTCCGGGACCCAGTACTTC
TRBJ2-5 | many | TRBV7-9 | - | CASSHGSRAETQYF | TGTGCCAGCAGCCACGGGAGCCGAGCGGAGACCCAGTACTTC
TRBJ1-1 | many | TRBV6-2/TRBV6-3 | - | CASSFQGRMNTEAFF | TGTGCCAGCAGTTTCCAGGGCCGTATGAACACTGAAGCTTTCTTT
TRBJ2-4 | many | TRBV12-3/TRBV12-4 | - | CASSLTEAIQYF | TGTGCCAGCAGTTTGACAGAGGCCATTCAGTACTTC
TRBJ1-4 | many | TRBV15 | - | CATSRDPSGTSREKLFF | TGTGCCACCAGCAGAGATCCGTCGGGGACCTCGAGGGAAAAACTGTTTTTT
TRBJ2-1 | - | TRBV7-9 | - | CASSLVLAMGYNEQFF | TGTGCCAGCAGCTTGGTGCTCGCAATGGGGTACAATGAGCAGTTCTTC
TRBJ1-1 | once | TRBV9 | - | CASSHTDRTEAFF | TGTGCCAGCAGCCATACAGATCGAACTGAAGCTTTCTTT
TRBJ1-2 | many | TRBV19 | - | CASRAGGGNYGYTF | TGTGCCAGTAGGGCTGGGGGAGGAAACTATGGCTACACCTTC
TRBJ1-2 | many | TRBV2 | - | CASQTGRSNYGYTF | TGTGCCAGCCAAACGGGACGTTCTAACTATGGCTACACCTTC
TRBJ1-4 | many | TRBV24-1 | - | CATSDPGGTNEKLFF | TGTGCCACCAGTGACCCGGGAGGGACAAATGAAAAACTGTTTTTT
TRBJ1-2 | many | TRBV12-3/TRBV12-4 | - | CASSFESYGYTF | TGTGCCAGCAGTTTCGAAAGCTATGGCTACACCTTC
TRBJ2-7 | many | TRBV7-2 | TRBD2 | CASSPSGGPYEQYF | TGTGCCAGCAGCCCAAGCGGGGGGCCCTACGAGCAGTACTTC